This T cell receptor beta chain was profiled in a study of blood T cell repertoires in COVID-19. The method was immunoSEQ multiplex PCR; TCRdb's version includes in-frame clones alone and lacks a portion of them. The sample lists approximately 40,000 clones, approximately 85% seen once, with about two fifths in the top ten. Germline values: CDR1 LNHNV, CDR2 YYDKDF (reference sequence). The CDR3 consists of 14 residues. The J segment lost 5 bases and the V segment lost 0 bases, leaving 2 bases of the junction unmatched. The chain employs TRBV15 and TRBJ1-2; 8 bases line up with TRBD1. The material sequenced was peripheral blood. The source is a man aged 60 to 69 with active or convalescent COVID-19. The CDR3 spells CATSRETGEYGYTF. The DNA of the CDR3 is TGTGCCACCAGCAGAGAGACAGGGGAATATGGCTACACCTTC.